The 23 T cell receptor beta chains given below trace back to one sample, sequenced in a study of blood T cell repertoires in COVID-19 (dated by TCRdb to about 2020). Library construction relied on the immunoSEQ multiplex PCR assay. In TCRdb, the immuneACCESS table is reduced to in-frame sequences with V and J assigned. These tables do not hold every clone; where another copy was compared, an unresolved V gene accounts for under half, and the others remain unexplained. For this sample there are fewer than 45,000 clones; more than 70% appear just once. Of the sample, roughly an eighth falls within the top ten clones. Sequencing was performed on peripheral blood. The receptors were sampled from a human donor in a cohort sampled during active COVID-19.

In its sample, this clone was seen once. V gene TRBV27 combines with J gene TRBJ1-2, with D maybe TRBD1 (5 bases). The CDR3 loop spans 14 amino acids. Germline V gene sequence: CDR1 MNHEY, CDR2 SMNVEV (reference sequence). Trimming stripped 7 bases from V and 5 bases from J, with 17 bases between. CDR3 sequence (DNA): TGTGCCAGCATCTTGAGAAGGGACTTATATGGCTACACCTTC. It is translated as CASILRRDLYGYTF.

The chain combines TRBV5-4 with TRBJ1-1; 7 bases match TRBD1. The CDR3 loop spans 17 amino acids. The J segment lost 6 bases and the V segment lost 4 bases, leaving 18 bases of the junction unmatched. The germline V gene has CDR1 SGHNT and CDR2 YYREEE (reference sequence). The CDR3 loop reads CASSQGVKTQVEAEAFF. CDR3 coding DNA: TGTGCCAGCAGCCAGGGGGTTAAGACGCAGGTTGAGGCTGAAGCTTTCTTT.

This CDR3 is CASSYPGVSNVLTF. CDR3 DNA: TGTGCCAGCAGTTACCCGGGGGTGTCCAACGTCCTGACTTTC. J is TRBJ2-6 and V is TRBV6-5, with D possibly TRBD2 on 6 matching bases. The germline CDR1 and CDR2 sequences are MNHEY and SVGAGI. The CDR3 covers 14 residues. Trimming stripped 2 bases from V and 8 bases from J, with 10 bases between.

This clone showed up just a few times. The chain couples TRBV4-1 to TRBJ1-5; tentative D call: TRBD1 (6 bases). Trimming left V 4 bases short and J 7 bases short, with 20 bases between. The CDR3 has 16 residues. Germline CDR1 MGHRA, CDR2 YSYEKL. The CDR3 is CASSLTQQGGEQPQHF. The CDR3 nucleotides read TGCGCCAGCAGCCTAACCCAACAGGGCGGTGAGCAGCCCCAGCATTTT.

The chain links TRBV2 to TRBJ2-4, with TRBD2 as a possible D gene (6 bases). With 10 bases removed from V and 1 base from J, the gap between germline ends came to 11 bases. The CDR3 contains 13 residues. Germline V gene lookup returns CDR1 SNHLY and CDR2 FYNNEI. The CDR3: CAKRDSAKNIQYF. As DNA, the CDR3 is TGTGCCAAGAGGGACTCCGCCAAAAACATTCAGTACTTC.

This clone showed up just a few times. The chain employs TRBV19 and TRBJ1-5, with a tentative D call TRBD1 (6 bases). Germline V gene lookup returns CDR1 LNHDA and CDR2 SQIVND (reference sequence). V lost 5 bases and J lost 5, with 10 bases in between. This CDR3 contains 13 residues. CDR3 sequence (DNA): TGTGCCAGTAGTGCAGACAGGCATCAGCCCCAGCATTTT. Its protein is CASSADRHQPQHF.

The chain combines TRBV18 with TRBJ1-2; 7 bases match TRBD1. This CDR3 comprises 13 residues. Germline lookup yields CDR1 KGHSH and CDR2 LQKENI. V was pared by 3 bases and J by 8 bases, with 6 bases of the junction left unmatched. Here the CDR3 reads CASSPGTVGGYTF. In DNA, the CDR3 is TGTGCCAGCTCACCCGGGACAGTCGGGGGCTACACCTTC.

CDR3 DNA sequence: TGTGCCAGCTCACCTCTCGGGGGAAACACCGGGGAGCTGTTTTTT. It encodes CASSPLGGNTGELFF. The V and J genes are TRBV18 and TRBJ2-2; D is possibly TRBD2 (6 bases). The CDR3 length is 15 residues. Germline assignment: CDR1 KGHSH and CDR2 LQKENI. With 3 bases removed from V and 2 bases from J, the gap between germline ends came to 10 bases.

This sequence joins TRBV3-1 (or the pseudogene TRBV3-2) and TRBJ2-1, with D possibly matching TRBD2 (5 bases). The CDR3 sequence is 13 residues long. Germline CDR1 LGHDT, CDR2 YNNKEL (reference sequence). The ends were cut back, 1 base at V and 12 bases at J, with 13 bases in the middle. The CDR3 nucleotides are TGTGCCAGCAGCCAAGGAAGCGAGGGTGGGCAGTTCTTC. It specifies CASSQGSEGGQFF.

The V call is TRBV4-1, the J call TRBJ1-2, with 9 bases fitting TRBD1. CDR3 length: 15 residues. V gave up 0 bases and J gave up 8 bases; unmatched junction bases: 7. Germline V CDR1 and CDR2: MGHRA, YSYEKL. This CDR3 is CASSQDSRDRDGYTF. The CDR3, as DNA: TGCGCCAGCAGCCAAGATAGCCGGGACAGGGACGGCTACACCTTC.

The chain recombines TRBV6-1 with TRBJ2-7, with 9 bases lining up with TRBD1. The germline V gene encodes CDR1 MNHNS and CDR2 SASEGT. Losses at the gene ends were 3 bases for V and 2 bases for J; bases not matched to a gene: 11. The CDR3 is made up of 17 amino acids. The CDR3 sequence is CASSEEKGTGNTYEQYF. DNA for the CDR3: TGTGCCAGCAGTGAGGAGAAAGGGACAGGGAACACCTACGAGCAGTACTTC.

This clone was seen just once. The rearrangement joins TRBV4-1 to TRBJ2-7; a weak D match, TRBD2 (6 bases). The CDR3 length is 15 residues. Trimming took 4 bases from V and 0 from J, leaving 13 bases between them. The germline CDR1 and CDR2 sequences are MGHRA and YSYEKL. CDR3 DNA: TGCGCCAGCAGCCGAGTCGGGACTTTCTCCTACGAGCAGTACTTC. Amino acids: CASSRVGTFSYEQYF.

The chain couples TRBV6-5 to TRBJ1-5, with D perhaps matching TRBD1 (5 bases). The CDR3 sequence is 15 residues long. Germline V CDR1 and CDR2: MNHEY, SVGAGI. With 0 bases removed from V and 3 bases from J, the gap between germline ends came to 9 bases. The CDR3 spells CASSYSLQANQPQHF. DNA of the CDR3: TGTGCCAGCAGTTACTCGTTACAGGCCAATCAGCCCCAGCATTTT.

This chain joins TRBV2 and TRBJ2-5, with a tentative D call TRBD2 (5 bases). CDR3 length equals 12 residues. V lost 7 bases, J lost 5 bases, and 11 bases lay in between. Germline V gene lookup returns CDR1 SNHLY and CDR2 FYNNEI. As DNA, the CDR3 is TGTGCCAGCACGGAGGTAGGGGAGACCCAGTACTTC. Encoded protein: CASTEVGETQYF. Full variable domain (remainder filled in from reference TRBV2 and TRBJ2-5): EPEVTQTPSHQVTQMGQEVILRCVPISNHLYFYWYRQILGQKVEFLVSFYNNEISEKSEIFDDQFSVERPDGSNFTLKIRSTKLEDSAMYFCASTEVGETQYFGPGTRLLVL.

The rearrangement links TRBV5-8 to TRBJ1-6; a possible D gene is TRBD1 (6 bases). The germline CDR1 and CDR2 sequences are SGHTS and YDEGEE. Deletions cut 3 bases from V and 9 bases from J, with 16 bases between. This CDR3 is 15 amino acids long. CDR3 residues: CASSSELDSTSPLHF. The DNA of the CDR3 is TGTGCCAGCAGCTCCGAATTGGACAGCACTTCACCCCTCCACTTT.

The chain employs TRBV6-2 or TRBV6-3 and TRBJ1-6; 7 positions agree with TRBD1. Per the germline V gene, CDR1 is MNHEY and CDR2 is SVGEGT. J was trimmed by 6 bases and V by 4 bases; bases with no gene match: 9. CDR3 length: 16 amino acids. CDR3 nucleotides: TGTGCCAGCAGTTCCTTACAGGGGATCTCTAATTCACCCCTCCACTTT. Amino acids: CASSSLQGISNSPLHF.

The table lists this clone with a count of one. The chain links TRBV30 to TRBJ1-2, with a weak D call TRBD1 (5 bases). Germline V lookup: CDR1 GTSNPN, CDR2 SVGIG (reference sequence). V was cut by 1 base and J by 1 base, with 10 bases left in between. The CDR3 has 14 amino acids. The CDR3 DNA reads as TGTGCCTGGAGTGGACAGCCAGATAACTATGGCTACACCTTC. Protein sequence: CAWSGQPDNYGYTF.

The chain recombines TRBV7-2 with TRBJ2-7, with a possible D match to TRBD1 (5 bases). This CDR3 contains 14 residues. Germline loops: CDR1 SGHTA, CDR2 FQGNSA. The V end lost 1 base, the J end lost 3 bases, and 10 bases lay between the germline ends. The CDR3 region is CASSLDNDSYEQYF. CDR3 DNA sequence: TGTGCCAGCAGCTTAGATAATGACAGCTACGAGCAGTACTTC.

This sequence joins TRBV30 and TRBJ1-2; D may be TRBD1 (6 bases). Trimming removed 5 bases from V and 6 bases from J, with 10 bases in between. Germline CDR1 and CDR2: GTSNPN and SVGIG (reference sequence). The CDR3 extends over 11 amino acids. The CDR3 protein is CAWGYRDGYTF. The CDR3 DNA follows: TGTGCCTGGGGGTACAGGGATGGCTACACCTTC.

CDR3 sequence (DNA): TGCGCCAGCAGCTTGAGGACAGGGAGAACCGGGGAGCTGTTTTTT. This codes for CASSLRTGRTGELFF. The chain couples TRBV5-1 to TRBJ2-2, with 8 bases fitting TRBD1. The CDR3 has 15 residues. The germline CDR1 and CDR2 sequences are SGHRS and YFSETQ. The ends lost 1 base at V and 5 bases at J; junction bases unmatched: 4.

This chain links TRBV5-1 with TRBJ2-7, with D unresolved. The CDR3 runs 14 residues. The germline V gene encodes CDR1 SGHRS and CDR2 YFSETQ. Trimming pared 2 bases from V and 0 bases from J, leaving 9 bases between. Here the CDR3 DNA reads TGCGCCAGCAGCTTACCGGGTACCTCCTACGAGCAGTACTTC. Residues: CASSLPGTSYEQYF.

The CDR3 loop is CASSRLVAGAYGYTF. In DNA, the CDR3 is TGCGCCAGCAGCCGCCTGGTCGCGGGCGCCTATGGCTACACCTTC. The genes are TRBV4-1 and TRBJ1-2, with D unresolved. The CDR3 spans 15 residues. Per germline, CDR1 MGHRA and CDR2 YSYEKL. The V gene lost 4 bases and the J gene lost 4 bases, with 16 bases spanning the gap.

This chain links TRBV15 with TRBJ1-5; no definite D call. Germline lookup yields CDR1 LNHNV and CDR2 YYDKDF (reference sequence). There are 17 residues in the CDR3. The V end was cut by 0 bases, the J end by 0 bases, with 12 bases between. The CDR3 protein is CATSRDFGFFSNQPQHF. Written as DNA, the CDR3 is TGTGCCACCAGCAGAGATTTCGGGTTCTTTAGCAATCAGCCCCAGCATTTT.